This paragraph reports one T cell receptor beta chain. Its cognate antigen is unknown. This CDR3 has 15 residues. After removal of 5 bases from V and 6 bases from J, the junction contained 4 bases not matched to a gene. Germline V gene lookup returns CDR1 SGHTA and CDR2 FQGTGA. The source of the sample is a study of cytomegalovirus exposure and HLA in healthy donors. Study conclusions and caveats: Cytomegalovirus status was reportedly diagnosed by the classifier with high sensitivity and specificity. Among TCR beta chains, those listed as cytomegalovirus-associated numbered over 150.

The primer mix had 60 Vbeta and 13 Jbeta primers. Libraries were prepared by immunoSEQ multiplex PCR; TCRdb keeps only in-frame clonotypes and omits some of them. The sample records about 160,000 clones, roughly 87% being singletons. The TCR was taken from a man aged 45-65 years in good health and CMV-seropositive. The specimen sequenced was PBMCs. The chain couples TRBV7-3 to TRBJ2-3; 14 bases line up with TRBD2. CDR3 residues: CASSRGLAGGDTQYF. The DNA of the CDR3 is TGTGCCAGCAGCCGCGGACTAGCGGGAGGTGATACGCAGTATTTT.